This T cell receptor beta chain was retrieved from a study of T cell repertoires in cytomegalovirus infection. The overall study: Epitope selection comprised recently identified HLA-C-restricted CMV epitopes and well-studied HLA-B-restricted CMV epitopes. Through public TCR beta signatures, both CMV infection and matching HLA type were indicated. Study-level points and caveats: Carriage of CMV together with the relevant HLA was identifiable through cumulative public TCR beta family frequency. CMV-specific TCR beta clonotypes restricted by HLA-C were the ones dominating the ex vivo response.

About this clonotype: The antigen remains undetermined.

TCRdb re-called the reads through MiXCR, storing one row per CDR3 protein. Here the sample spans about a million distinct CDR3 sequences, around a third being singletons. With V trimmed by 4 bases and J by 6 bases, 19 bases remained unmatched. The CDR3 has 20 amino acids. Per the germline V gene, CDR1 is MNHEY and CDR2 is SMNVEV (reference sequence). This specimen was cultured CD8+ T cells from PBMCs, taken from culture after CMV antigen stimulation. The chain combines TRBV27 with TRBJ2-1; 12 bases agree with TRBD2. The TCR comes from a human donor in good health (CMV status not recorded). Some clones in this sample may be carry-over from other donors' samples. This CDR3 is CASSSSNPNPSGGAPNEQFF. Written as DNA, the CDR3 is TGTGCCAGCAGTTCCTCAAACCCGAATCCTAGCGGGGGGGCCCCCAATGAGCAGTTCTTC.